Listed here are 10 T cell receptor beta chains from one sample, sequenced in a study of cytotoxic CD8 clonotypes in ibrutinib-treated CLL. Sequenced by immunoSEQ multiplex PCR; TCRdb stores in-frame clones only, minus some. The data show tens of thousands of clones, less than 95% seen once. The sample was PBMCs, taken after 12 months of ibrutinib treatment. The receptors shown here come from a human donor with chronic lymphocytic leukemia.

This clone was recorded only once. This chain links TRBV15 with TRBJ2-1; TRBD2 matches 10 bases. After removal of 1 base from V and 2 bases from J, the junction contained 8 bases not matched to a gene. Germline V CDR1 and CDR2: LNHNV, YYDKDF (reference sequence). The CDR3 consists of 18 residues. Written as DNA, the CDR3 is TGTGCCACCAGCAGAGGGAACGGACTAGCGGATCCCTACAATGAGCAGTTCTTC. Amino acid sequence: CATSRGNGLADPYNEQFF.

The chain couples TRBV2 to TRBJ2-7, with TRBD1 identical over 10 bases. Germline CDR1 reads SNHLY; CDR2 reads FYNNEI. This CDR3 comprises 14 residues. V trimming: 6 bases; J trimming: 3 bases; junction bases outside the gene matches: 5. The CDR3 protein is CASRGTGANYEQYF. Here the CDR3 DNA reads TGTGCCAGCAGGGGGACAGGGGCTAACTACGAGCAGTACTTC. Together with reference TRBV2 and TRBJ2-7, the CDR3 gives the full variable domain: EPEVTQTPSHQVTQMGQEVILRCVPISNHLYFYWYRQILGQKVEFLVSFYNNEISEKSEIFDDQFSVERPDGSNFTLKIRSTKLEDSAMYFCASRGTGANYEQYFGPGTRLTVT.

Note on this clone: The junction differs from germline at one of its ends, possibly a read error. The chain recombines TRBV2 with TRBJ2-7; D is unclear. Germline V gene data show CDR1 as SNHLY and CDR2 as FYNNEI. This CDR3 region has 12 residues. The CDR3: CAGSSPFYEQYF. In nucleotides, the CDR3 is TGTGCCGGCAGTTCCCCTTTCTACGAGCAGTACTTC.

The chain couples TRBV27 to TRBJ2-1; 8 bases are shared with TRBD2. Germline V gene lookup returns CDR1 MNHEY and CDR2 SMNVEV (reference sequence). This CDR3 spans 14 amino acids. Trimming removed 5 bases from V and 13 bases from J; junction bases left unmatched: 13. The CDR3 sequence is CASSPLMSGRIQFF. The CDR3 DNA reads TGTGCCAGCAGTCCCCTGATGAGCGGGAGAATTCAGTTCTTC.

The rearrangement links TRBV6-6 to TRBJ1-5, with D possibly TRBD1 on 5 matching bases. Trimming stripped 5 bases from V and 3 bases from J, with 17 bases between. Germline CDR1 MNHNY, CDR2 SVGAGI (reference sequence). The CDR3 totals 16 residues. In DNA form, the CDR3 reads TGTGCCAGCAGTCCCCCCCCGCGAGGGGACAATCAGCCCCAGCATTTT. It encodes CASSPPPRGDNQPQHF.

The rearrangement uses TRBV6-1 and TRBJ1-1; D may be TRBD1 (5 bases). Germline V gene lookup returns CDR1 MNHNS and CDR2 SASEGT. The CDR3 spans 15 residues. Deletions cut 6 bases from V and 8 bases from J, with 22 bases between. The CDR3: CASRVTGTAGIEAFF. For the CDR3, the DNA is TGTGCCAGCAGGGTTACCGGGACGGCCGGAATAGAAGCTTTCTTT.

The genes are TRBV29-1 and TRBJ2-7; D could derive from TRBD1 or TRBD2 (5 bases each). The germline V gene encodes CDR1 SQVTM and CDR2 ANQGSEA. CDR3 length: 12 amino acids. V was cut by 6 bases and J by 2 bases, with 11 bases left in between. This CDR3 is CSVGRTPYEQYF. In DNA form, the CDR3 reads TGCAGCGTGGGACGCACTCCCTACGAGCAGTACTTC.

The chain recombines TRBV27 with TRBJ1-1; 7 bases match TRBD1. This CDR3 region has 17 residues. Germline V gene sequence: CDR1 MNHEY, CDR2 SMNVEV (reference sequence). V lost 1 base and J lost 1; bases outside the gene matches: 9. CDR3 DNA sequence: TGTGCCAGCAGTTTATATTTCACCCGACAGGGGAACACTGAAGCTTTCTTT. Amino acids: CASSLYFTRQGNTEAFF.

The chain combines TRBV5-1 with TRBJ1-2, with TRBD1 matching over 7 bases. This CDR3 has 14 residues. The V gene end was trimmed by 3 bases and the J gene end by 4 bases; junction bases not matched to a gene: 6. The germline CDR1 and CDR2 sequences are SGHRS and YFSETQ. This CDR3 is CASSSTTGSYGYTF. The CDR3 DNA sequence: TGCGCCAGCAGCTCCACGACAGGGAGCTATGGCTACACCTTC.

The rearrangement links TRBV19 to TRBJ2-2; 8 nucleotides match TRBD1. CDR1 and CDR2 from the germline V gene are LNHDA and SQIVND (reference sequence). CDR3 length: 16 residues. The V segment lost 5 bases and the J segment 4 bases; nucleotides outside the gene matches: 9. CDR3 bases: TGTGCCAGTAGTCATCAGGACAGGGAGTCCACCGGGGAGCTGTTTTTT. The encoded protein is CASSHQDRESTGELFF.